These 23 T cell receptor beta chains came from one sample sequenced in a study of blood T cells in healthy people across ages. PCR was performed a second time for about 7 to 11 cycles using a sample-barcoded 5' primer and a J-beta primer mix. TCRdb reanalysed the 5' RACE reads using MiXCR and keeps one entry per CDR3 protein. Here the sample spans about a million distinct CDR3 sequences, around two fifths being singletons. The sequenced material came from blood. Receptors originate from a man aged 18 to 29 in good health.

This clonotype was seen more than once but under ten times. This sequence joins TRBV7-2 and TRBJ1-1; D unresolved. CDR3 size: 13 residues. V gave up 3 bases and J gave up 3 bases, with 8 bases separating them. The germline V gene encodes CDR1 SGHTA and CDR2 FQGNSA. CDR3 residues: CASSFGVYTEAFF. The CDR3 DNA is TGTGCCAGCAGCTTTGGGGTCTACACTGAAGCTTTCTTT.

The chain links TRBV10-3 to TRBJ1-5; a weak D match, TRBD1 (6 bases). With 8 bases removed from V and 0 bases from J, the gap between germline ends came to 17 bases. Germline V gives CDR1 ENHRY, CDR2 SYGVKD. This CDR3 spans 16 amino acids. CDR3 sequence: CAIGTTMKGSNQPQHF. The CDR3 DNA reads TGTGCCATCGGGACAACGATGAAGGGTAGCAATCAGCCCCAGCATTTT.

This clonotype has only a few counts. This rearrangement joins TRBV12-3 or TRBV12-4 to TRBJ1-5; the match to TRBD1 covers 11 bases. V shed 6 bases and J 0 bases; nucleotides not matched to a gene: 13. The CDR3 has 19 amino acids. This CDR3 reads CASRAGQGGFPDSNQPQHF. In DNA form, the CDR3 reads TGTGCCAGCAGGGCGGGACAGGGGGGTTTCCCGGATAGCAATCAGCCCCAGCATTTT.

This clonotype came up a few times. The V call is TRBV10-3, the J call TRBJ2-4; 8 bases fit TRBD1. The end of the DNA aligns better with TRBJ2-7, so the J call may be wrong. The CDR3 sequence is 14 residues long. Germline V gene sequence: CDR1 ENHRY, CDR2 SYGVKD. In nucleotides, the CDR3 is TGTGCCTCCCGACAGGGGATCGGTTATGTCGAGCAGTACTTC. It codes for CASRQGIGYVEQYF.

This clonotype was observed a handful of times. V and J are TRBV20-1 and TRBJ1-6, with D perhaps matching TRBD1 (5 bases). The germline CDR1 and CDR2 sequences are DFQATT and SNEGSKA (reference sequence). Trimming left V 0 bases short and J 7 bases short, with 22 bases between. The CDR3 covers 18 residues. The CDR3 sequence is CSARDFRRDGRTNSPLHF. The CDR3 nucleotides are TGCAGTGCTAGAGATTTTCGACGGGACGGAAGAACAAATTCACCCCTCCACTTT.

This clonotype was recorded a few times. This CDR3 is CSARDRDRARTSGGPYNEQYF. The DNA of the CDR3 is TGCAGTGCTAGAGATCGGGACCGTGCCCGGACCAGCGGGGGGCCTTACAATGAGCAGTACTTC. The V gene is TRBV20-1, the J gene TRBJ2-5; 9 bases map to TRBD2. Per germline, CDR1 DFQATT and CDR2 SNEGSKA (reference sequence). This CDR3 comprises 21 residues. Trimming took 0 bases from V and 11 from J; bases not matched to a gene: 31.

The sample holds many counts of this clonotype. The CDR3 is CASSQDLFGEQYF. The DNA of the CDR3 is TGTGCCAGCAGCCAAGACCTTTTTGGCGAGCAGTACTTC. The chain uses TRBV3-1 and TRBJ2-7, with D uncertain. Germline values: CDR1 LGHDT, CDR2 YNNKEL (reference sequence). The CDR3 has 13 amino acids. V was clipped by 0 bases and J by 6 bases, with 9 bases between them.

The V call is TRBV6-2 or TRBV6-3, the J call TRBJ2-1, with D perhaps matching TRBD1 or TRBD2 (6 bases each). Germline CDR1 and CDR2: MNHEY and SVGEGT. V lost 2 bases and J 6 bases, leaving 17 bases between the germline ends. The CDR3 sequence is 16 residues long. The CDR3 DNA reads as TGTGCCAGCAGTTACGCCTTTCGGGGGCGGGTCAATGAGCAGTTCTTC. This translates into CASSYAFRGRVNEQFF.

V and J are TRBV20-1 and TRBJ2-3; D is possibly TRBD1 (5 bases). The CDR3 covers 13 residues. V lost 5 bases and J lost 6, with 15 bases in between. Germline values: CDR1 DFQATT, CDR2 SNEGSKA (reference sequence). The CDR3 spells CSARRTSTDTQYF. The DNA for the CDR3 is TGCAGTGCTCGAAGGACATCCACTGATACGCAGTATTTT.

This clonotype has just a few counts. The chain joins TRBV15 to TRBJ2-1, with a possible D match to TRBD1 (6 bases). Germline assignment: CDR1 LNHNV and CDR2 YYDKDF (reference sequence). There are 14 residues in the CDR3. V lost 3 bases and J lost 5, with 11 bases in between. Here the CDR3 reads CATSRVDRNNEQFF. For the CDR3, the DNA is TGTGCCACCAGCAGGGTGGACAGAAACAATGAGCAGTTCTTC.

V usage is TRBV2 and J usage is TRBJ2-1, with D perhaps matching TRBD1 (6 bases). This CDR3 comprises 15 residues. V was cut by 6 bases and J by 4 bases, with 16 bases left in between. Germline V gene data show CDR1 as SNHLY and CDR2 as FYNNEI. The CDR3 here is CASRQGFYLYNEQFF. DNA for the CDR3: TGTGCCAGCAGGCAGGGGTTTTACCTGTACAATGAGCAGTTCTTC. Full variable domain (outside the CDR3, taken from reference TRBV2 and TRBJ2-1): EPEVTQTPSHQVTQMGQEVILRCVPISNHLYFYWYRQILGQKVEFLVSFYNNEISEKSEIFDDQFSVERPDGSNFTLKIRSTKLEDSAMYFCASRQGFYLYNEQFFGPGTRLTVL.

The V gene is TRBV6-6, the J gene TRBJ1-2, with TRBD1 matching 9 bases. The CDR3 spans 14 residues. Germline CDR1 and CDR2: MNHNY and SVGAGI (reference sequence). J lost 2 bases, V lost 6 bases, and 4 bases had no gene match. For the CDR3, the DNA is TGTGCCAGCAGATCAGGACAGGGGAACTATGGCTACACCTTC. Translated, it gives CASRSGQGNYGYTF.

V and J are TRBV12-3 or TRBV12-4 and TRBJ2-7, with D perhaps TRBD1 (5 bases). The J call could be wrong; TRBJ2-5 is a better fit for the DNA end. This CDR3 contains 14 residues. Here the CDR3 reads CASGISRSGETQYF. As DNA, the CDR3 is TGTGCCAGCGGCATATCCAGGTCAGGGGAGACCCAGTACTTC.

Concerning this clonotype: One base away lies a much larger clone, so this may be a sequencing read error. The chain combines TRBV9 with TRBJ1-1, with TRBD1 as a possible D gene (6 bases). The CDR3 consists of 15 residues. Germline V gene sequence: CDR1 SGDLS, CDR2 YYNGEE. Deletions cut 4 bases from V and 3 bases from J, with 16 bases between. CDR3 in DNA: TGTGCCAGCAGCCCTCGGACAGATTTGGACACTGAAGCTTTCTTT. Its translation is CASSPRTDLDTEAFF.

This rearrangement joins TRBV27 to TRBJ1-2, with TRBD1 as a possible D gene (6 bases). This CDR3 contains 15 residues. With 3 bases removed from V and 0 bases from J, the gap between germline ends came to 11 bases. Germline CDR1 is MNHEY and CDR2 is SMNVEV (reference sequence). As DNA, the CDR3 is TGTGCCAGCAGTTTCAGGGGCTCATCTAACTATGGCTACACCTTC. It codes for CASSFRGSSNYGYTF.

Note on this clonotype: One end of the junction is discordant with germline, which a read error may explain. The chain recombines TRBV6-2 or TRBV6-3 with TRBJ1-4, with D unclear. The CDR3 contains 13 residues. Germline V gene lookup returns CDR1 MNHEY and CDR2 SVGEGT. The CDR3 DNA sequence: TGTGCCAGCAGCCCCAAGGCTAATGAAAAACCGTTTTTT. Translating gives CASSPKANEKPFF.

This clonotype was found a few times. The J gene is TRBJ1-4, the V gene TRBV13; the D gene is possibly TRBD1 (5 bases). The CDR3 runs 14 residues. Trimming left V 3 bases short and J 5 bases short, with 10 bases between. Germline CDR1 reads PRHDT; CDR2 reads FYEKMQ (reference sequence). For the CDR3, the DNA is TGTGCCAGCAGCTTCGGACGGACAAATGAAAAACTGTTTTTT. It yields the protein CASSFGRTNEKLFF.

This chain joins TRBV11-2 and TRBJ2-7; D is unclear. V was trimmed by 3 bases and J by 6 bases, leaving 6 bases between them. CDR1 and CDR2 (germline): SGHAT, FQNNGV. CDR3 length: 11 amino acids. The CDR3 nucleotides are TGTGCCAGCAGCTTTCAGGTCGAGCAGTACTTC. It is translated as CASSFQVEQYF.

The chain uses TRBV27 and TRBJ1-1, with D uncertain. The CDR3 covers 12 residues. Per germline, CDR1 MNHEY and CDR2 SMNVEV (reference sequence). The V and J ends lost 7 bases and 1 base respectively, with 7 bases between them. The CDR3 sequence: CASKAPNTEAFF. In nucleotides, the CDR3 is TGTGCCAGCAAGGCCCCGAACACTGAAGCTTTCTTT.

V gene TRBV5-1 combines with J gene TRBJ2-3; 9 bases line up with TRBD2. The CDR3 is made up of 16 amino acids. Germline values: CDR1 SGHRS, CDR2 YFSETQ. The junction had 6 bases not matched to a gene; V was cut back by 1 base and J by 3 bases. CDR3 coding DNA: TGCGCCAGCAGCTTGTCCAGCGGGGGGATGACAGATACGCAGTATTTT. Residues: CASSLSSGGMTDTQYF. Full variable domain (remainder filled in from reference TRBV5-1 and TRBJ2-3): KAGVTQTPRYLIKTRGQQVTLSCSPISGHRSVSWYQQTPGQGLQFLFEYFSETQRNKGNFPGRFSGRQFSNSRSEMNVSTLELGDSALYLCASSLSSGGMTDTQYFGPGTRLTVL.

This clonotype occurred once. The CDR3 sequence is CASSLDREHEAFF. CDR3 DNA sequence: TGTGCCAGCAGCCTCGACAGGGAACATGAAGCTTTCTTT. This chain uses TRBV2 with TRBJ1-1; 7 positions match TRBD1. V gave up 6 bases and J gave up 7 bases; unmatched junction bases: 8. Germline V CDR1 and CDR2: SNHLY, FYNNEI. The CDR3 length is 13 residues.

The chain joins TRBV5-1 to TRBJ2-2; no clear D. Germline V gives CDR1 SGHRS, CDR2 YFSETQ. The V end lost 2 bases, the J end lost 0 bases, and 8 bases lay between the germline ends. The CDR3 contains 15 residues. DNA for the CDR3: TGCGCCAGCAGCTTCGAAGTGGCGAACACCGGGGAGCTGTTTTTT. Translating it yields CASSFEVANTGELFF.

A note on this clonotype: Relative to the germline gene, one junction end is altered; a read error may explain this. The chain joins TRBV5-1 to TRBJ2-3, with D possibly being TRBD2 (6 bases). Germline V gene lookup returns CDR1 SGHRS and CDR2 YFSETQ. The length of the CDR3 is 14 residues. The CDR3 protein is CASSTGGITDMQYF. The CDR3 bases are TGCGCCAGCAGCACCGGCGGGATCACAGATATGCAGTATTTT. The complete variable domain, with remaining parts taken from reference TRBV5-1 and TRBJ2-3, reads KAGVTQTPRYLIKTRGQQVTLSCSPISGHRSVSWYQQTPGQGLQFLFEYFSETQRNKGNFPGRFSGRQFSNSRSEMNVSTLELGDSALYLCASSTGGITDMQYFGPGTRLTVL.